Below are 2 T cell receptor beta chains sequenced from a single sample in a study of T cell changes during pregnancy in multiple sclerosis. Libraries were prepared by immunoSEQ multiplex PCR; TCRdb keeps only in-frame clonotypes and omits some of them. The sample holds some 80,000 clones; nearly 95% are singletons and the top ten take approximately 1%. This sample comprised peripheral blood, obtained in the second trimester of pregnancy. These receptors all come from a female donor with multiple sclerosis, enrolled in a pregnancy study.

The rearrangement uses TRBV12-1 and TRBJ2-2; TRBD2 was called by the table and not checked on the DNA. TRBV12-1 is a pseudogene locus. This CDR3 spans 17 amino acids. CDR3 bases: TGTGCCAGCAGCTTGGCCCGACGGGGGGGATCCACCGGGGAGCTGTTTTTT. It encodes CASSLARRGGSTGELFF.

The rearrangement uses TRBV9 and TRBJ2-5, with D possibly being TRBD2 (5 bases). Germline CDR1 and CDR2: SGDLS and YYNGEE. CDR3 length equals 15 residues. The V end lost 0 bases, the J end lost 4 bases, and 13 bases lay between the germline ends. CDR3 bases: TGTGCCAGCAGCGTAGGAGCGGCAGGCGGAGAGACCCAGTACTTC. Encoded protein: CASSVGAAGGETQYF.